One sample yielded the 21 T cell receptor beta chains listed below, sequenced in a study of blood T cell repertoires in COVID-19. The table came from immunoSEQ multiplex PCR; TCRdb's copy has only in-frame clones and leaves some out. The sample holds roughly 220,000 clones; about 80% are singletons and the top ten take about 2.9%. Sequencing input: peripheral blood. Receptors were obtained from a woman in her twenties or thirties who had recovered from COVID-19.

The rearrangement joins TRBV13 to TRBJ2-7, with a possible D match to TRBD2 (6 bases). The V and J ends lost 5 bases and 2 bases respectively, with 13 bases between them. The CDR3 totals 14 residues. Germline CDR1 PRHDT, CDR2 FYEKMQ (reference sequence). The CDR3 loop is CASSRRRGTYEQYF. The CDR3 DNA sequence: TGTGCCAGCAGCCGGAGGAGGGGTACCTACGAGCAGTACTTC.

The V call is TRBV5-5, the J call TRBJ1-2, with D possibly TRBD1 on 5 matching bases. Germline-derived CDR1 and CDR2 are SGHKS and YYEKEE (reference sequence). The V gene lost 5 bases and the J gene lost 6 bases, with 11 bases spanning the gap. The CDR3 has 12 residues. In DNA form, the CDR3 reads TGTGCCAGCAGTTTCGACAGAGATGGCTACACCTTC. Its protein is CASSFDRDGYTF.

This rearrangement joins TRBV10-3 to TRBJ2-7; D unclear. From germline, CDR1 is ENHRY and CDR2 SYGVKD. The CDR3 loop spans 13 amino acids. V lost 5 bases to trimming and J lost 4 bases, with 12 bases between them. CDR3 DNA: TGTGCCATCAGTCCCTCAGGTAGTTACGAGCAGTACTTC. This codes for CAISPSGSYEQYF.

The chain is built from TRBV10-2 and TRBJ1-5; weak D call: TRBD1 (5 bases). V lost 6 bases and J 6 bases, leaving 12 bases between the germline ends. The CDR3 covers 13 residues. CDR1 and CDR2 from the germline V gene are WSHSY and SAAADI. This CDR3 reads CASRGGMGQPQHF. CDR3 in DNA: TGCGCCAGCAGGGGGGGTATGGGTCAGCCCCAGCATTTT.

CDR3 in DNA: TGTGCCTGGAACGACAGGACAGTCAATCAGCCCCAGCATTTT. Its translation: CAWNDRTVNQPQHF. The rearrangement joins TRBV30 to TRBJ1-5; possible D gene TRBD1, 6 bases. The CDR3 covers 14 residues. Germline lookup yields CDR1 GTSNPN and CDR2 SVGIG (reference sequence). Trimming left V 4 bases short and J 3 bases short, with 13 bases between.

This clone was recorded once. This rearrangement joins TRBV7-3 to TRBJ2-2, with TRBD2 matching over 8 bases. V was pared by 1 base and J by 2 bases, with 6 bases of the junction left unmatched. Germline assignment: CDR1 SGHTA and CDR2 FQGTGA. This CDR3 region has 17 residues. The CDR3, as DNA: TGTGCCAGCAGCTTAAATGGTGCGGGAGGAAACACCGGGGAGCTGTTTTTT. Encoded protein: CASSLNGAGGNTGELFF.

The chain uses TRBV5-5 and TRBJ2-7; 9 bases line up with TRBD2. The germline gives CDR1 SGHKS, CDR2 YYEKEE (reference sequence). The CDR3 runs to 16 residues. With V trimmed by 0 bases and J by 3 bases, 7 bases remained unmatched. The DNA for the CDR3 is TGTGCCAGCAGCTTGGTGTGGTCAGCGGGAGGCTACGAGCAGTACTTC. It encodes CASSLVWSAGGYEQYF.

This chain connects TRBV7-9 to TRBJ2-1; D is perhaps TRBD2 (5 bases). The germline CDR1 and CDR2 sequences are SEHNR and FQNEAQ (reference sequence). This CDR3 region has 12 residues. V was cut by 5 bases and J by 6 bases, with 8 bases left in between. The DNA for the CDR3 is TGTGCCAGCAGCCATGGACTCAATGAGCAGTTCTTC. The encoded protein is CASSHGLNEQFF.

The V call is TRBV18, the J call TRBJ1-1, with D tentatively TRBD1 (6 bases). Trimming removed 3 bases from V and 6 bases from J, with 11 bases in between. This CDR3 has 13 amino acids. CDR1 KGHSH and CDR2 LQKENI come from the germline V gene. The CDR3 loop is CASSPRQDAEAFF. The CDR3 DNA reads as TGTGCCAGCTCACCGCGACAGGATGCTGAAGCTTTCTTT. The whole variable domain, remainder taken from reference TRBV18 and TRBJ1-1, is NAGVMQNPRHLVRRRGQEARLRCSPMKGHSHVYWYRQLPEEGLKFMVYLQKENIIDESGMPKERFSAEFPKEGPSILRIQQVVRGDSAAYFCASSPRQDAEAFFGQGTRLTVV.

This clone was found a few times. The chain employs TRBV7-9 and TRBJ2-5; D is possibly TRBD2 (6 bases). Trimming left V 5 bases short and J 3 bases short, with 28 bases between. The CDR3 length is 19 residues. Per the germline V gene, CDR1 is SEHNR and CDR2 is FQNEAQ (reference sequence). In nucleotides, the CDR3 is TGTGCCAGCAGCCAATCACTTACCCAGAGGCCTAGCGTAGAAGAGACCCAGTACTTC. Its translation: CASSQSLTQRPSVEETQYF.

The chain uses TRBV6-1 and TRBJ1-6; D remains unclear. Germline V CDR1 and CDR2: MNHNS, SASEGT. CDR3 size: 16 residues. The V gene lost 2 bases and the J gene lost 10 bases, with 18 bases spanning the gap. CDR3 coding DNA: TGTGCCAGCAGTGAATTCCCACGGGGAAAGGGATCACCCCTCCACTTT. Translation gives CASSEFPRGKGSPLHF.

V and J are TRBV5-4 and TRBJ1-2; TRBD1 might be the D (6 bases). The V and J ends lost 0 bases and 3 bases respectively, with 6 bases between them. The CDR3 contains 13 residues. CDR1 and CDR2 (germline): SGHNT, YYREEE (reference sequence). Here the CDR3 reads CASSLDRDYGYTF. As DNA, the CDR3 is TGTGCCAGCAGCTTGGACAGGGACTATGGCTACACCTTC.

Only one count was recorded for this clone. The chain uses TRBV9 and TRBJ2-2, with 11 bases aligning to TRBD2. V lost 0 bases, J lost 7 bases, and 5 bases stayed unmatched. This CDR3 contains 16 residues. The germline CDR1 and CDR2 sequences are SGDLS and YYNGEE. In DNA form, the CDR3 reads TGTGCCAGCAGCGTAGGACTAGCGGGATTGGTCGGGGAGCTGTTTTTT. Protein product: CASSVGLAGLVGELFF.

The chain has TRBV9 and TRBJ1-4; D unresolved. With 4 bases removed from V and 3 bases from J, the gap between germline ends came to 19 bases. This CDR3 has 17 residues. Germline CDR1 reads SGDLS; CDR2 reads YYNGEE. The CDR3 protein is CASSSRGGRSANEKLFF. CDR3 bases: TGTGCCAGCAGCTCCCGAGGAGGGAGGTCGGCTAATGAAAAACTGTTTTTT. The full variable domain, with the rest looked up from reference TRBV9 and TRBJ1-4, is DSGVTQTPKHLITATGQRVTLRCSPRSGDLSVYWYQQSLDQGLQFLIQYYNGEERAKGNILERFSAQQFPDLHSELNLSSLELGDSALYFCASSSRGGRSANEKLFFGSGTQLSVL.

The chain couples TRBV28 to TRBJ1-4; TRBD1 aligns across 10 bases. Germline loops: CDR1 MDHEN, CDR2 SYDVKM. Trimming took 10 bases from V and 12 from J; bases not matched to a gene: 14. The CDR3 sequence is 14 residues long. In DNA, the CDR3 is TGTGCCACGATGACAGGGGGCTTTCCTACCGAACTGTTTTTT. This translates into CATMTGGFPTELFF.

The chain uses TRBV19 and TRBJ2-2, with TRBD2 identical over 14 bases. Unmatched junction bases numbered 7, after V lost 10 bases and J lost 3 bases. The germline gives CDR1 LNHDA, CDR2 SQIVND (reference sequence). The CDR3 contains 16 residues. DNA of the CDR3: TGTGCCACCAAGACTAGCGGGAGGGCCGACACCGGGGAGCTGTTTTTT. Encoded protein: CATKTSGRADTGELFF.

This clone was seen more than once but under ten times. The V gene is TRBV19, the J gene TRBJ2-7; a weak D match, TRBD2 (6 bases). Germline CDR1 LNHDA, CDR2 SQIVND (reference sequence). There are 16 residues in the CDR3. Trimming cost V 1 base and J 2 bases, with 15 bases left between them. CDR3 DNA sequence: TGTGCCAGTAGTATAGGGCGGGGATTTCCAACCTACGAGCAGTACTTC. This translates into CASSIGRGFPTYEQYF.

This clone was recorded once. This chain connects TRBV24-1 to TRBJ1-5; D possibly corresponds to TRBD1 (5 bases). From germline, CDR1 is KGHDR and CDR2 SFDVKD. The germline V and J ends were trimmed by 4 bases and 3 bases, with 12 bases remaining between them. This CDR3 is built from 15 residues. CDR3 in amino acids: CATSEATGYNQPQHF. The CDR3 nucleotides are TGTGCCACCAGTGAGGCCACAGGCTACAATCAGCCCCAGCATTTT.

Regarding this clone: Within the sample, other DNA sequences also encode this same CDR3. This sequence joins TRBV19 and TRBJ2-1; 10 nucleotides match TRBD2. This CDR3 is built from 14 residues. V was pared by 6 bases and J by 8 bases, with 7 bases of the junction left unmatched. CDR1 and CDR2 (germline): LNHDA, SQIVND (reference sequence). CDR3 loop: CASRGASGSHEQFF. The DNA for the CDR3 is TGTGCCAGTAGGGGCGCTAGCGGGAGTCATGAGCAGTTCTTC.

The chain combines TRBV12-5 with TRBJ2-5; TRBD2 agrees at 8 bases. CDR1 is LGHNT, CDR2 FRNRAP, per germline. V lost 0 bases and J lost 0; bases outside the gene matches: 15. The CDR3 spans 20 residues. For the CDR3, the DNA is TGTGCTAGTGGTTTGGTACTCTCCGGGAGGGCCGAGTTTCACCAAGAGACCCAGTACTTC. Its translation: CASGLVLSGRAEFHQETQYF.

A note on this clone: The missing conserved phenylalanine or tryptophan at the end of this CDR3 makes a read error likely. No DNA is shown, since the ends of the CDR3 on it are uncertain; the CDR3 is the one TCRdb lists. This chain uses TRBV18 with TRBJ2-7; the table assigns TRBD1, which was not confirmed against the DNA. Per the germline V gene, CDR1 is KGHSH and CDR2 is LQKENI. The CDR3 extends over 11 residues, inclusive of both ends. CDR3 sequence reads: CASSPVGREGL.